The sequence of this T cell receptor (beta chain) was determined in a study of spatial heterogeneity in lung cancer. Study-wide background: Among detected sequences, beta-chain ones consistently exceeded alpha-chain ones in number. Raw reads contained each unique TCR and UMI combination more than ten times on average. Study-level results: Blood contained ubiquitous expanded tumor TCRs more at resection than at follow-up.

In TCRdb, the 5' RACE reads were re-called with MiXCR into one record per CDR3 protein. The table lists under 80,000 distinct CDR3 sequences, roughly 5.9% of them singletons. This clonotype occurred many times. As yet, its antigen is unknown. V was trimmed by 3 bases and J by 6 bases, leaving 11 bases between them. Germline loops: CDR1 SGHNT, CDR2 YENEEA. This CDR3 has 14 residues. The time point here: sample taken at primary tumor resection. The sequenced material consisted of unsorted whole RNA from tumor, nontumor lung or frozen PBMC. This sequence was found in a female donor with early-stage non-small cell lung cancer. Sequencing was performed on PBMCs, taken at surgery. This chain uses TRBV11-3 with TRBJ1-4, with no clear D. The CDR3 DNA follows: TGTGCCAGCAGCTTGATAGGGTCGGATGAAAAACTGTTTTTT. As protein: CASSLIGSDEKLFF.